This T cell receptor (beta chain) was found in a study of cytomegalovirus exposure and HLA in healthy donors. Study as a whole: A later analysis reported the same platform for the 95 to 150 validation repertoires and the approximately 670 first-cohort repertoires. Findings and caveats of the study: Reportedly, cytomegalovirus status was diagnosed with high sensitivity and specificity.

The method was immunoSEQ multiplex PCR; TCRdb's version includes in-frame clones alone and lacks a portion of them. The sample contains roughly 150,000 clones, around 90% of which appear only once. Germline lookup yields CDR1 MGHRA and CDR2 YSYEKL. The CDR3 totals 15 residues. The V gene lost 2 bases and the J gene lost 1 base, with 11 bases spanning the gap. A roughly 120-subject validation cohort, separate from the approximately 690-subject first cohort, supplied the donors. This clone was recorded once. Antigen unknown. The chain is built from TRBV4-1 and TRBJ1-1; D perhaps matches TRBD1 (6 bases). This TCR was recovered from a woman in her late teens or twenties in good health and CMV-seropositive. The sequencing input was PBMCs. The CDR3 coding sequence is TGCGCCAGCAGCCAATCGACAGGAGCGAACACTGAAGCTTTCTTT. Translating it yields CASSQSTGANTEAFF.